This TCR beta chain was sequenced for a study of naive and memory T cell subsets. Both TRBC1 and TRBC2 were covered by a beta constant-region primer of two equimolar oligonucleotides. The ligated cDNA underwent four PCR rounds using SP2 and nested alpha and beta constant-region primers. TCRdb redid the calling of the UMI-ligation and nested PCR reads with MiXCR, one entry per CDR3 protein. The table lists 98,000 or so distinct CDR3 sequences, about 14% of them singletons. This clonotype was seen a handful of times. Its antigen is as yet unknown. Study findings and constraints: A few larger clonotypes appeared in naive repertoires, especially CD8, possibly memory cells re-expressing CD45RA.

The TCR was taken from a human donor in good health. Sequenced: naive CD8+ T cells from blood.

The CDR3 nucleotides read TGTGCCAGCAGCTTCAGCTGGGATGAGTCCTATGGCTACACCTTC. Residues: CASSFSWDESYGYTF. J is TRBJ1-2 and V is TRBV7-9; D ambiguous. This CDR3 has 15 residues. Germline CDR1 and CDR2: SEHNR and FQNEAQ (reference sequence). V lost 3 bases and J 4 bases, leaving 15 bases between the germline ends.